This T cell receptor (beta chain) was documented in a study of blood T cells in healthy people across ages. Study details: Roughly one uniquely barcoded beta molecule per two T cells was captured.

Researchers collected 9.5 to 10 milliliters of peripheral blood from every single donor. The V and J ends lost 0 bases and 6 bases, in that order; junction bases with no gene match: 8. CDR1 is LGHDT and CDR2 is YNNKEL in the germline V gene (reference sequence). This CDR3 spans 17 amino acids. This clonotype was counted a few times. Its antigen remains unknown. Then a second PCR, running about 6 to 11 cycles, was carried out with a sample-barcoded 5' primer and a J-beta primer mix. TCRdb fed the 5' RACE reads into MiXCR, producing one record per CDR3 protein. The table lists about a million distinct CDR3 sequences, around 49% of them singletons. Findings and caveats of the study: PBMCs were not sorted, which prevented a conclusive comparison of naive versus antigen-experienced cells. Aged donors had fewer naive CD4+ cells and lower diversity than long-lived donors.

The TCR sequence derives from a man aged 25-45 years in good health. The sequencing sample was made of blood. The chain joins TRBV3-1 to TRBJ2-1; TRBD1 agrees at 10 bases. CDR3 residues: CASSQERPGQGFNEQFF. The DNA of the CDR3 is TGTGCCAGCAGCCAAGAAAGACCGGGACAGGGGTTCAATGAGCAGTTCTTC.